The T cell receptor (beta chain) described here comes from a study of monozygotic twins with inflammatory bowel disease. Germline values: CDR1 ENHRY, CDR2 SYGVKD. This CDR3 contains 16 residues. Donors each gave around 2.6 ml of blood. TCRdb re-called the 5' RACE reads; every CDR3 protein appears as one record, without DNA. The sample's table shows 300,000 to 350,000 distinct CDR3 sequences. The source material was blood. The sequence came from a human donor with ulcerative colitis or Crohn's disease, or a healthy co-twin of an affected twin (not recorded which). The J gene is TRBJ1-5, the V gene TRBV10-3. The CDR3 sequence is CAISESGGFSNQPQHF.